This TCR beta chain was sequenced for a study of T cell responses to AZD1222 COVID-19 vaccine (dated by TCRdb to about 2021). Describing the broader study: TCR sequencing covered roughly 230 trial participants: approximately 200 given two doses of AZD1222 and about 26 given two doses of MenACWY control vaccine. Trial participants were enrolled by age into subgroups of 18-55, 56-69 and 70-plus years, and around 150, 28 and 57 TCR-sequenced participants, respectively, were included in these subgroups.

The CDR3 regions of human TCRbeta chains were analyzed by immunosequencing. From the authors' description of their analysis: Repertoire TCRs were checked for matches against a reference library of SARS-CoV-2-specific TCRs that had been generated using the MIRA antigen-specificity platform. Breadth meant the fraction of unique TCRs that were SARS-CoV-2-associated, whereas depth meant the fraction of total T cells that were SARS-CoV-2-associated. Using the MIRA data, each spike-specific TCR was mapped to the spike region that the TCR reacts to and placed in a CD4 or CD8 class. Log10-transformed breadth and depth values were compared by one-way ANOVA with Sidak's multiple comparisons tests. The clones in this table, taken by TCRdb from immuneACCESS, are in-frame only. Not every clone is retained; where verified, under half of the shortfall comes from an unresolved V gene, and the cause of the rest is unknown. The V and J calls and the clone size are those of that table, but D and trimming were determined from the DNA. The sample table records 100,000 to 120,000 clones; around nine tenths of these occur just once. The ten largest clones take up around 14% of the sample.

This sample's time point label indicates: about 28 days (+/-7) after the second vaccine dose. AZD1222 recipients whose second dose came at about 4 weeks and those whose second dose came at about 12 weeks were combined into one group, since spike-specific TCR depth and breadth did not differ between the two schedules. The vaccinee samples were drawn from two UK trials, COV001 and COV002, one of which was a single-blind randomized controlled phase 2/3 trial testing AZD1222 (ChAdOx1 nCoV-19) in healthy adults. Trial participant PBMC samples were collected at day 0 and day 28 after the second dose for TCRbeta chain sequencing. Study-level results and caveats: In the small 56-69-year group, the increase in depth fell short of significance, most likely because of low power. Epitopes outside the regions mutated in the B.1.351 and B.1.1.7 variants were reportedly recognized by nearly half of the unique spike-specific TCRs. Participants were mostly white British, with more females than males. The authors suggested clonal diversity may have been underestimated. Only six AZD1222 recipients were SARS-CoV-2 seropositive at baseline, limiting conclusions about previously exposed vaccinees. A significant rise in spike-specific TCR breadth and depth was observed after two AZD1222 doses relative to day 0 and relative to MenACWY recipients. No day 14 peak-response samples were available, so repertoires were characterized only after the peak T cell response. CD4 TCRs associated with the vaccine covered the entire spike protein, and the dominant responses were in regions 160-218 and 743-854.

The CDR3 numbers 15 residues from cysteine through phenylalanine. The sequence is cut down to CDR3 DNA, 45 bases in frame from base 1. CDR1 SGHRS and CDR2 YFSETQ were looked up in the germline V gene. V is cut by 0 bases and J by 8 bases, and the space between the germline ends is 15 bases. In regard to this clone: What antigen it recognizes has not been identified. Per-base quality was not reported, and no clone a single base away is much larger than it.

Recombination connected TRBV5-1 to TRBJ1-3; the D gene is unclear. The source is an adult who received the AZD1222 COVID-19 vaccine. Sequenced material: peripheral blood, taken 28 days after the second AZD1222 dose. The CDR3 reads CASSLDGKPEDTIYF. In nucleotide form, the sequence is TGCGCCAGCAGCTTGGATGGGAAACCTGAGGACACCATATATTTT.